This T cell receptor (beta chain) was captured in a study of T cells after yellow fever vaccination. Overall study context: Preparation of the low-cell-number fractions used SMART-Seq v4 Ultra Low Input.

Study-level findings and limits: Overlap between CD4 and CD8 compartments was detected for a small share of clonotypes. The booster saw the reappearance of most primary-vaccination clones (roughly 96% CD4, 88% CD8). A faster peak, day 5 versus 15, was reached by the weaker secondary response.

This clonotype was detected only a few times. The antigen remains undetermined. TCRdb independently ran MiXCR on the 5' RACE reads; one entry per CDR3 protein. The table has approximately 260,000 distinct CDR3 sequences, roughly 4.8% seen once; the top ten hold around 3.3%. Germline CDR1 DFQATT, CDR2 SNEGSKA (reference sequence). The CDR3 is made up of 13 amino acids. The V gene end was trimmed by 1 base and the J gene end by 6 bases; junction bases not matched to a gene: 1. The rearrangement joins TRBV20-1 to TRBJ2-1; 9 bases are a match to TRBD2. This TCR was recovered from a man aged 18 to 30 who received the YFV17D yellow fever vaccine. The specimen was CD4+ T cells sorted from PBMCs, collected on the day of the yellow fever booster vaccination. The CDR3 reads CSARGLAANEQFF. The CDR3 nucleotides are TGCAGTGCTAGAGGACTAGCGGCCAATGAGCAGTTCTTC.